The clone carrying this TCR beta chain was recorded a few times. Its cognate antigen is unknown. Per germline, CDR1 SGDLS and CDR2 YYNGEE. The V segment lost 3 bases and the J segment 1 base; nucleotides outside the gene matches: 8. The CDR3 has 17 residues. This sample stems from a study of beta chain features in type 1 diabetes. On the study more broadly: Healthy donors and patients showed comparable age, gender and cell yields.

Investigators reverse transcribed all isolated RNA, so they sequenced expressed TCRB transcripts. Measured with immunoSEQ multiplex PCR; TCRdb has only the in-frame clones, and not every one. The data hold approximately 160,000 clones, with about a tenth observed a single time. Study-level results: In type 1 diabetes patients, VDJ junctions had fewer insertions; deletions at these junctions were more frequent. Type 1 diabetes patients showed a moderate but significant shortening of TCRB CDR3s in all four CD4+ subsets. Patients' naive, central memory and Treg TCRB repertoires seemed closer to one another than those of healthy donors.

Material: central memory CD4+ T cells from blood. The chain carries TRBV9 and TRBJ2-3, with 10 bases that match TRBD1. The sequence came from a man in his thirties or forties with type 1 diabetes. DNA of the CDR3: TGTGCCAGCAGCGAATACACCGGGACAGGGGGCACAGATACGCAGTATTTT. Translated, it gives CASSEYTGTGGTDTQYF.